These 13 T cell receptor beta chains came from one sample sequenced in a study of cytomegalovirus exposure and HLA in healthy donors. Primers included in the PCR were 60 Vbeta and 13 Jbeta primers. Profiling relied on immunoSEQ multiplex PCR, and the TCRdb table lists in-frame clones only, not all of them. The data show 180,000 or so clones, with 75% to 90% seen just once and about 9.3% held by the top ten. Sequencing used PBMCs. These receptors originate from a man aged 18 to 30 in good health and CMV-seropositive.

This chain uses TRBV7-9 with TRBJ1-1; perhaps TRBD1 as D (6 bases). The CDR3 loop spans 16 amino acids. Germline V gives CDR1 SEHNR, CDR2 FQNEAQ (reference sequence). V was pared by 5 bases and J by 11 bases, with 27 bases between. The CDR3 DNA reads as TGTGCCAGCAGCCATCCCCAGGGGAGGGGCGAAGGGGATGCTTTCTTT. Protein product: CASSHPQGRGEGDAFF. Combining the CDR3 with reference TRBV7-9 and TRBJ1-1 gives the whole variable domain DTGVSQNPRHKITKRGQNVTFRCDPISEHNRLYWYRQTLGQGPEFLTYFQNEAQLEKSRLLSDRFSAERPKGSFSTLEIQRTEQGDSAMYLCASSHPQGRGEGDAFFGQGTRLTVV.

J is TRBJ2-7 and V is TRBV5-4; TRBD1 might be the D (7 bases). Trimming left V 0 bases short and J 2 bases short, with 12 bases between. The CDR3 has 15 residues. Germline CDR1 is SGHNT and CDR2 is YYREEE (reference sequence). CDR3 nucleotides: TGTGCCAGCAGCTTGGGGACAGGAGGGACCTACGAGCAGTACTTC. Translation: CASSLGTGGTYEQYF.

This chain uses TRBV6-5 with TRBJ1-4, with 9 bases that match TRBD1. Germline CDR1 reads MNHEY; CDR2 reads SVGAGI. Trimming cost V 4 bases and J 5 bases; bases outside gene matches: 2. The CDR3 sequence is 14 residues long. The CDR3 nucleotides read TGTGCCAGCAGTTCCGGGACAGGGAATGAAAAACTGTTTTTT. Protein sequence: CASSSGTGNEKLFF.

The V gene is TRBV4-3, the J gene TRBJ1-2; a possible D gene is TRBD1 (6 bases). V lost 0 bases to trimming and J lost 8 bases, with 13 bases between them. The CDR3 is 14 residues long. Germline-derived CDR1 and CDR2 are LGHNA and YSLEER. CDR3 protein: CASSQERFQGGYTF. The CDR3 coding sequence is TGCGCCAGCAGCCAAGAAAGGTTCCAGGGGGGCTACACCTTC.

The chain links TRBV6-5 to TRBJ1-5; D is undetermined. V was trimmed by 6 bases and J by 7 bases, leaving 16 bases between them. The CDR3 covers 14 residues. Per the germline V gene, CDR1 is MNHEY and CDR2 is SVGAGI. The CDR3 bases are TGTGCCAGCAGCCCTTTTGAGGGCGGACAGCCCCAGCATTTT. This sequence encodes CASSPFEGGQPQHF.

The V gene is TRBV2, the J gene TRBJ1-2; D gene uncertain. Germline V lookup: CDR1 SNHLY, CDR2 FYNNEI. Deletions cut 8 bases from V and 6 bases from J, with 13 bases between. The CDR3 sequence is 12 residues long. The CDR3 loop reads CASGLHRHGYTF. CDR3 bases: TGTGCCAGCGGACTCCACAGACATGGCTACACCTTC.

This rearrangement joins TRBV29-1 to TRBJ2-3, with a possible D match to TRBD1 (5 bases). The V gene's germline CDR1 is SQVTM and CDR2 ANQGSEA. CDR3 size: 19 residues. The V and J ends lost 2 bases and 3 bases respectively, with 27 bases between them. The CDR3 nucleotides read TGCAGCGTTGAACTAATCCGGCCAGGGTTGATTGGGATAACAGATACGCAGTATTTT. It codes for CSVELIRPGLIGITDTQYF.

The V gene is TRBV30, the J gene TRBJ2-5; D may be TRBD1 (5 bases). The germline CDR1 and CDR2 sequences are GTSNPN and SVGIG (reference sequence). The CDR3 has 14 residues. V was clipped by 0 bases and J by 3 bases, with 11 bases between them. CDR3 nucleotides: TGTGCCTGGAGTGTCGGTCAGGGTAAAGAGACCCAGTACTTC. This gives the protein CAWSVGQGKETQYF.

V usage is TRBV11-2 and J usage is TRBJ1-2; D is perhaps TRBD1 (5 bases). Deletions cut 5 bases from V and 4 bases from J, with 17 bases between. The germline CDR1 and CDR2 sequences are SGHAT and FQNNGV. This CDR3 is built from 15 residues. The CDR3 region has the DNA TGTGCCAGCAGCCAGTCAGGGATTACCAGCTATGGCTACACCTTC. Translated: CASSQSGITSYGYTF.

This chain joins TRBV7-8 and TRBJ2-3; 9 bases fit TRBD2. J was trimmed by 7 bases and V by 1 base; bases with no gene match: 9. The CDR3 has 16 residues. Germline V gene lookup returns CDR1 SGHVS and CDR2 FQNEAQ. The CDR3 bases are TGTGCCAGCAGCTTAGAATCGGCGGGGGGGCAACATACGCAGTATTTT. Protein product: CASSLESAGGQHTQYF.

V gene TRBV7-6 combines with J gene TRBJ2-2, with D tentatively TRBD2 (6 bases). Per germline, CDR1 SGHVS and CDR2 FNYEAQ. Trimming removed 9 bases at V and 5 bases at J, with 13 bases between. The CDR3 extends over 13 amino acids. In DNA, the CDR3 is TGTGCCAGTACGGAGGGGCTAACCGGGGAGCTGTTTTTT. Residues: CASTEGLTGELFF.

This clone appeared a single time. The gene calls are TRBV19 and TRBJ1-1, with a tentative D call TRBD1 (6 bases). Looked up from germline, CDR1 is LNHDA and CDR2 is SQIVND (reference sequence). Trimming removed 1 base from V and 3 bases from J, with 12 bases in between. The CDR3 covers 15 residues. The CDR3 spells CASSIGGQRHTEAFF. Here the CDR3 DNA reads TGTGCCAGTAGTATAGGCGGACAGCGGCACACTGAAGCTTTCTTT.

The rearrangement uses TRBV27 and TRBJ2-7; TRBD1 matches at 8 bases. CDR1 and CDR2 (germline): MNHEY, SMNVEV (reference sequence). V trimming: 2 bases; J trimming: 6 bases; junction bases outside the gene matches: 6. The CDR3 is made up of 14 amino acids. CDR3 region: CASSLHGQGGEQYF. For the CDR3, the DNA is TGTGCCAGCAGTTTACATGGACAGGGAGGCGAGCAGTACTTC.